The rows below give T cell receptor beta chains drawn from one sample of a study of breast tumors, draining lymph nodes, adjacent tissues. Using its own MiXCR run on the multiplex PCR reads, TCRdb lists one record per CDR3 protein. Counted here are approximately 300,000 distinct CDR3 sequences, roughly 31% occurring once; the ten biggest clones make up more than 1%. Sequenced input: axillary lymph node tissue. The receptors were sampled from a female donor with breast cancer. Some clones in this sample may be carry-over from other donors' samples. Each CDR3 is given with its conserved first and last residue. A D gene is named only where the DNA matches it firmly. Rows may omit the clone size; those that give it use once, few, many or a size class.

j_gene,abundance,v_gene,len,d_gene,CDR3aa,CDR3nt
TRBJ2-3,many,TRBV5-1,15,.,CASSLAGDSTDTQYF,TGCGCCAGCAGCTTGGCGGGGGATAGCACAGATACGCAGTATTTT
TRBJ2-2,many,TRBV14,14,.,CASSRGTDTGELFF,TGTGCCAGCAGTCGCGGGACAGATACCGGGGAGCTGTTTTTT
TRBJ1-5,many,TRBV10-3,17,.,CAISATGIAGSNQPQHF,TGTGCCATCAGTGCGACAGGTATAGCGGGTAGCAATCAGCCCCAGCATTTT
TRBJ2-1,many,TRBV10-3,17,.,CAISPLLSISSYNEQFF,TGTGCCATCAGCCCTCTCCTTTCAATTAGCTCCTACAATGAGCAGTTCTTC
TRBJ2-5,few,TRBV18,16,TRBD2,CASSLGTSGSVETQYF,TGTGCCAGCTCCCTGGGGACTAGCGGGAGCGTAGAGACCCAGTACTTC
TRBJ2-2,.,TRBV5-1,12,.,CASSSIGGELFF,TGCGCCAGCAGCTCGATTGGGGGGGAGCTGTTTTTT
TRBJ1-2,.,TRBV27,14,TRBD1,CASRGTGAAYGYTF,TGTGCCAGCCGAGGGACAGGGGCGGCCTATGGCTACACCTTC
TRBJ2-3,.,TRBV11-2,18,.,CASSLVAGRGSHPGTQYF,TGTGCCAGCAGCTTAGTAGCCGGCCGGGGGAGTCACCCCGGTACGCAGTATTTT
TRBJ1-5,.,TRBV9,13,.,CASSVSIGTSRDF,TGTGCCAGCAGCGTATCGATTGGGACTAGCAGGGATTTT
TRBJ2-5,many,TRBV15,13,.,CATSSRVSETQYF,TGTGCCACCAGCAGTCGCGTGTCAGAGACCCAGTACTTC
TRBJ2-1,few,TRBV27,15,TRBD1,CASSDGQGARTEQFF,TGTGCCAGCAGCGACGGACAGGGGGCGAGGACTGAGCAGTTCTTC
TRBJ1-5,.,TRBV9,18,.,CASSVAGAGGGSNQPQHF,TGTGCCAGCAGCGTAGCCGGAGCGGGAGGAGGGAGCAATCAGCCCCAGCATTTT
TRBJ1-5,many,TRBV5-1,14,.,CASSLVGDGQPQHF,TGCGCCAGCAGCTTGGTTGGTGATGGCCAGCCCCAGCATTTT
TRBJ2-1,many,TRBV20-1,13,TRBD2,CSARGGSRAEQFF,TGCAGTGCTCGGGGGGGTAGTCGGGCTGAGCAGTTCTTC
TRBJ2-3,few,TRBV30,17,TRBD2,CAWSPGLAGGAADTQYF,TGTGCCTGGAGTCCGGGGCTAGCGGGAGGTGCCGCAGATACGCAGTATTTT
TRBJ2-7,.,TRBV9,14,.,CASSVGGQPYERYF,TGCGCCAGCAGCGTAGGAGGCCAACCCTACGAGCGGTACTTC